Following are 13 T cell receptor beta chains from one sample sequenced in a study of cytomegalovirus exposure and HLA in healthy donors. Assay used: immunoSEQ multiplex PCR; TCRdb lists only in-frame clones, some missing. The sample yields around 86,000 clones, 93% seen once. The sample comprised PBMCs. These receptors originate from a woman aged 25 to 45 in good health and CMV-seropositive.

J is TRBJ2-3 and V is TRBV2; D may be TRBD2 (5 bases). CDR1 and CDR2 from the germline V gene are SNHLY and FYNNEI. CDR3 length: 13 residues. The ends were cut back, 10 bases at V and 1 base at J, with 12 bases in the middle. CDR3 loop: CAKGPGGTDTQYF. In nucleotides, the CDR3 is TGTGCCAAGGGCCCCGGGGGCACAGATACGCAGTATTTT.

DNA for the CDR3: TGTGCCAGCACTCACTCGGGACTAGCAGAGACAAAGCAGTACTTC. Its translation: CASTHSGLAETKQYF. The chain links TRBV28 to TRBJ2-7; 9 nucleotides agree with TRBD2. The V and J ends lost 7 bases and 8 bases, in that order; junction bases with no gene match: 15. The CDR3 runs 15 residues. CDR1 and CDR2 (germline): MDHEN, SYDVKM.

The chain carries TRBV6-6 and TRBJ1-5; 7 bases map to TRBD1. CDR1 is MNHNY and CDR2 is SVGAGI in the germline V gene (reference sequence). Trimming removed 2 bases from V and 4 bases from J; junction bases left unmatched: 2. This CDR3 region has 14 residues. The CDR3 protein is CASSYRQGNQPQHF. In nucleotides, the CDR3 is TGTGCCAGCAGTTACAGACAGGGTAATCAGCCCCAGCATTTT.

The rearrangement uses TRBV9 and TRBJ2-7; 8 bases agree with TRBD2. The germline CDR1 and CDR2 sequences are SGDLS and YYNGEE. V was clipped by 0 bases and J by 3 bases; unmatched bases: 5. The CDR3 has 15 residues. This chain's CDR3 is CASSVGASGGYEQYF. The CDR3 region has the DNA TGTGCCAGCAGCGTAGGGGCCAGCGGGGGCTACGAGCAGTACTTC.

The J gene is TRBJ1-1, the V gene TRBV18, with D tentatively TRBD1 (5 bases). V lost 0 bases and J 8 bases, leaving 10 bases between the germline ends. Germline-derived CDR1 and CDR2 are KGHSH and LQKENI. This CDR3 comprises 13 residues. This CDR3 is CASSPPQGWEAFF. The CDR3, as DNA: TGTGCCAGCTCACCACCGCAGGGTTGGGAAGCTTTCTTT.

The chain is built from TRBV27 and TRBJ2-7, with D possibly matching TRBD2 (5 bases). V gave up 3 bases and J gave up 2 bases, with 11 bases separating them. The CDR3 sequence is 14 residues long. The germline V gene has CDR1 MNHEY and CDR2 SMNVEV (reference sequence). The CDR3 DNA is TGTGCCAGCAGTTTTCGAGGGCCTCCCTACGAGCAGTACTTC. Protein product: CASSFRGPPYEQYF.

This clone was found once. The DNA of the CDR3 is TGTGCCAGTAGTATAAAATTGGCCCGGAACACTGAAGCTTTCTTT. As protein: CASSIKLARNTEAFF. This rearrangement joins TRBV19 to TRBJ1-1; no firm D call. Looked up from germline, CDR1 is LNHDA and CDR2 is SQIVND (reference sequence). This CDR3 has 15 residues. The V gene lost 2 bases and the J gene lost 1 base, with 11 bases spanning the gap.

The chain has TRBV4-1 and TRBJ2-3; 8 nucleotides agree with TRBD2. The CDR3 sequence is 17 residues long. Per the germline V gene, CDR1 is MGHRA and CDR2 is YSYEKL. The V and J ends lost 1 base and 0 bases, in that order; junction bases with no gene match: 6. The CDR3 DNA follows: TGCGCCAGCAGCCAAGTTCTGGAGCGGGAGAGCACAGATACGCAGTATTTT. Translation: CASSQVLERESTDTQYF.

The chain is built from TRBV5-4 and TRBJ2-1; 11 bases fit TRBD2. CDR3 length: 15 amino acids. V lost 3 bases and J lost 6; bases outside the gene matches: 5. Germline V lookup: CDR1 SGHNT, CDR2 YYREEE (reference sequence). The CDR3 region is CASSSTSGRSNEQFF. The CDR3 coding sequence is TGTGCCAGCAGCTCAACTAGCGGGAGAAGCAATGAGCAGTTCTTC.

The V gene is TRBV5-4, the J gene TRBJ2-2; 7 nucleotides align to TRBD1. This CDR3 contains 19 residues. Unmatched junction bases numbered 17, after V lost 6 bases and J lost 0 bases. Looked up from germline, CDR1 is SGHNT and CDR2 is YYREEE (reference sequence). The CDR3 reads CASNPRGNDGNTNTGELFF. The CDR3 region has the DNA TGTGCCAGCAACCCCAGGGGGAACGACGGGAATACGAACACCGGGGAGCTGTTTTTT.

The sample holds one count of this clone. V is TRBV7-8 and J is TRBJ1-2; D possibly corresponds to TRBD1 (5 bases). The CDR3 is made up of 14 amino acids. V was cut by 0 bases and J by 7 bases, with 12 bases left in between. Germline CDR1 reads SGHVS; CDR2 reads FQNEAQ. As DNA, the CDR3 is TGTGCCAGCAGCTTAGCCTCAGGGTCCGGTGGCTACACCTTC. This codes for CASSLASGSGGYTF.

CDR3 bases: TGTGCCAGCAGCTTGGGGGCAGCTCAAGAGACCCAGTACTTC. Protein sequence: CASSLGAAQETQYF. The chain uses TRBV5-6 and TRBJ2-5; D remains unclear. V lost 0 bases to trimming and J lost 2 bases, with 8 bases between them. Germline loops: CDR1 SGHDT, CDR2 YYEEEE. The CDR3 runs 14 residues.

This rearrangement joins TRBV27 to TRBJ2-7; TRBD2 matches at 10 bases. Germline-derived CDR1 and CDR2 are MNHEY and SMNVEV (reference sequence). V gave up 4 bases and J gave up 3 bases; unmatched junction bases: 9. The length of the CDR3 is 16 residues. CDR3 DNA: TGTGCCAGCAGTTCAACTAGCGGGACCTCATACTACGAGCAGTACTTC. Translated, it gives CASSSTSGTSYYEQYF.